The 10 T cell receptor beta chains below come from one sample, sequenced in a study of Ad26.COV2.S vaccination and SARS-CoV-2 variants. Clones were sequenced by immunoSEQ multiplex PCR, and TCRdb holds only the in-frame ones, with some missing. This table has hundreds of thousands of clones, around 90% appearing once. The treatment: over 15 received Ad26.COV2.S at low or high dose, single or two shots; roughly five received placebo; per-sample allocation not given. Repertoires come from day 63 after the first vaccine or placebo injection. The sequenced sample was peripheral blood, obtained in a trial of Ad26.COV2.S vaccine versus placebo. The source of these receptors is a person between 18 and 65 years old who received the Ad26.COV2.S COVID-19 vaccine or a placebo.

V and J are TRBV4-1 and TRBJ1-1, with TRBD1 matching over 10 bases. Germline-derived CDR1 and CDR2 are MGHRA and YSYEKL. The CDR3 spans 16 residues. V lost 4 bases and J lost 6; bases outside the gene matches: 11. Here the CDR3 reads CASSRGPGTGESEAFF. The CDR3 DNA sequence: TGCGCCAGCAGCCGAGGACCCGGGACAGGGGAGTCTGAAGCTTTCTTT.

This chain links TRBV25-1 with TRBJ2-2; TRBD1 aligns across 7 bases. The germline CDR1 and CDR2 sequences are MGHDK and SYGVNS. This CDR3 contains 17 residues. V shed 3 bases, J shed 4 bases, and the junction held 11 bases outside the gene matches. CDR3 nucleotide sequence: TGTGCCAGCAGTGAGTTTCAGACAGGGCCCTCCACCGGGGAGCTGTTTTTT. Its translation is CASSEFQTGPSTGELFF.

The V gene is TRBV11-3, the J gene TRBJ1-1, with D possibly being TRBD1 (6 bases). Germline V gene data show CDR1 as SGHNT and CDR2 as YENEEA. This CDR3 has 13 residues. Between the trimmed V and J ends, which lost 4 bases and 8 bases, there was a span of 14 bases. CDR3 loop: CASSSTRGGEAFF. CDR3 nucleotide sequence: TGTGCCAGCAGCTCAACCCGGGGGGGCGAAGCTTTCTTT.

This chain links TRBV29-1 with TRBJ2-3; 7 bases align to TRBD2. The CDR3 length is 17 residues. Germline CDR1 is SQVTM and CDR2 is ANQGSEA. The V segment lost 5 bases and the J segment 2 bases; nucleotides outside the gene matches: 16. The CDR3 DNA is TGCAGCGTTCACCTAATCCGAGGGAGGGTCAACACAGATACGCAGTATTTT. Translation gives CSVHLIRGRVNTDTQYF.

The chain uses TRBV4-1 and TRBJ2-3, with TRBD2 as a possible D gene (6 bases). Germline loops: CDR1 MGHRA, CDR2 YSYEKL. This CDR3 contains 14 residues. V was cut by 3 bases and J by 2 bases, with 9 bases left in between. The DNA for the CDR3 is TGCGCCAGCAGCCACATACTAGCCACAGATACGCAGTATTTT. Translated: CASSHILATDTQYF.

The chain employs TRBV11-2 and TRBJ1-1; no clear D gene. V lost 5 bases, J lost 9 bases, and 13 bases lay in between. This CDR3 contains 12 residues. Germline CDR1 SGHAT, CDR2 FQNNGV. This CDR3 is CASSRDGLQAFF. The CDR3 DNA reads TGTGCCAGCAGCCGAGACGGCCTGCAAGCTTTCTTT.

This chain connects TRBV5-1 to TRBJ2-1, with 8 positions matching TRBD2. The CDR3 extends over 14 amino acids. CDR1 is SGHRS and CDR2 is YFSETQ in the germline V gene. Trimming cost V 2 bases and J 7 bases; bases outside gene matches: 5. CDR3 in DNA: TGCGCCAGCAGCTTCCGGACTAGCCATAATGAGCAGTTCTTC. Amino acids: CASSFRTSHNEQFF.

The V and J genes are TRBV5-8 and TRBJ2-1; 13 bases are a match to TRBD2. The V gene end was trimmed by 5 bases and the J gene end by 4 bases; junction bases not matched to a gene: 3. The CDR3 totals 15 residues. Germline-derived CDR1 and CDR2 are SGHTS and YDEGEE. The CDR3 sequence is CASRLAGGSYNEQFF. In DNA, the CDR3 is TGTGCCAGCAGACTAGCGGGAGGGTCATACAATGAGCAGTTCTTC. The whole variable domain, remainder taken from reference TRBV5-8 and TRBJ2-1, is EAGVTQSPTHLIKTRGQQATLRCSPISGHTSVYWYQQALGLGLQFLLWYDEGEERNRGNFPPRFSGRQFPNYSSELNVNALELEDSALYLCASRLAGGSYNEQFFGPGTRLTVL.

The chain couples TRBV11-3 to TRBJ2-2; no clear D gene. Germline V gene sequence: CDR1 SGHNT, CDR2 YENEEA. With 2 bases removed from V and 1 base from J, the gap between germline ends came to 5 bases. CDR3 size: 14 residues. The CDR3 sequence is CASSLQQNTGELFF. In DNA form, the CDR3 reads TGTGCCAGCAGCTTACAGCAGAACACCGGGGAGCTGTTTTTT.

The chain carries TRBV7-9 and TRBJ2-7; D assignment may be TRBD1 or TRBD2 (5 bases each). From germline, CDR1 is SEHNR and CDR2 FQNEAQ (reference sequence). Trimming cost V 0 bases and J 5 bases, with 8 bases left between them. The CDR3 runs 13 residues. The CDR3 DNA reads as TGTGCCAGCAGCTTAGCGTTGGGGGACGAGCAGTACTTC. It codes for CASSLALGDEQYF.